Below are 28 T cell receptor beta chains sequenced from a single sample in a study of cytomegalovirus exposure and HLA in healthy donors. The PCR used 60 Vbeta and 13 Jbeta primers. Assay: immunoSEQ multiplex PCR; the TCRdb copy retains only in-frame clones and omits some. The table has about 120,000 clones, about four fifths seen once; the top ten hold roughly 22%. What was sequenced was PBMCs. Source of these receptors: a man under 40 in good health and CMV-seropositive.

V gene TRBV11-1 combines with J gene TRBJ2-3, with 9 bases identical to TRBD2. This CDR3 spans 15 amino acids. V dropped 5 bases and J dropped 2; count of bases not matched to a gene: 5. Germline loops: CDR1 SGHAT, CDR2 FQDESV (reference sequence). The CDR3 sequence: CASSPTSGITDTQYF. DNA of the CDR3: TGTGCCAGCAGCCCGACTAGCGGCATCACAGATACGCAGTATTTT.

The chain joins TRBV7-9 to TRBJ2-2, with a weak D call TRBD1 (6 bases). Germline V CDR1 and CDR2: SEHNR, FQNEAQ (reference sequence). The V end was cut by 5 bases, the J end by 4 bases, with 14 bases between. The CDR3 covers 15 residues. The CDR3 DNA reads as TGTGCCAGCAGCACCGACAGGTTGCCCACCGGGGAGCTGTTTTTT. Protein product: CASSTDRLPTGELFF.

The chain employs TRBV30 and TRBJ1-4; tentatively, D is TRBD1 (5 bases). This CDR3 is built from 15 residues. V gave up 0 bases and J gave up 3 bases, with 11 bases separating them. Germline loops: CDR1 GTSNPN, CDR2 SVGIG (reference sequence). The CDR3 protein is CAWSVGAQSNEKLFF. The CDR3, as DNA: TGTGCCTGGAGTGTAGGGGCGCAGTCTAATGAAAAACTGTTTTTT.

The CDR3 spells CASSQAGKTYNEQFF. The CDR3 DNA follows: TGCGCCAGCAGCCAGGCGGGAAAAACCTACAATGAGCAGTTCTTC. This chain joins TRBV4-1 and TRBJ2-1, with D possibly TRBD2 on 6 matching bases. Germline CDR1 reads MGHRA; CDR2 reads YSYEKL. The CDR3 is 15 residues long. The ends were cut back, 3 bases at V and 2 bases at J, with 11 bases in the middle.

This chain uses TRBV5-1 with TRBJ2-5, with 10 nucleotides matching TRBD2. The end of the DNA aligns better with TRBJ2-7, so the J call may be wrong. The CDR3 totals 15 residues. Germline V lookup: CDR1 SGHRS, CDR2 YFSETQ. The CDR3 DNA reads as TGCGCCAGCAGCGAATTCCTAGCGGGGGAGGTCGAGCAGTACTTC. Translation gives CASSEFLAGEVEQYF.

Only a few counts were recorded for this clone. The rearrangement uses TRBV4-2 and TRBJ1-2; maybe TRBD1 (6 bases). CDR1 and CDR2 (germline): LGHNA, YNFKEQ. The CDR3 runs to 14 residues. Trimming took 1 base from V and 5 from J, leaving 11 bases between them. CDR3 DNA: TGTGCCAGCAGCCAAGGGACAGATGTATATGGCTACACCTTC. Amino acids: CASSQGTDVYGYTF.

CDR3 sequence reads: CASKVTLDRVAFF. In nucleotides, the CDR3 is TGTGCCAGCAAGGTTACTTTGGACAGGGTTGCTTTCTTT. The chain joins TRBV6-1 to TRBJ1-1; 8 bases are a match to TRBD1. Germline CDR1 reads MNHNS; CDR2 reads SASEGT. With V trimmed by 7 bases and J by 11 bases, 12 bases remained unmatched. This CDR3 is built from 13 residues.

This chain uses TRBV10-3 with TRBJ2-7, with 9 nucleotides matching TRBD1. Germline lookup yields CDR1 ENHRY and CDR2 SYGVKD. Trimming cost V 7 bases and J 1 base; bases outside gene matches: 2. The CDR3 contains 13 residues. The CDR3 region has the DNA TGTGCCATCACAGGGACAGGGTCCTACGAGCAGTACTTC. Protein product: CAITGTGSYEQYF.

V and J are TRBV7-3 and TRBJ2-1; TRBD1 matches 9 bases. The CDR3 runs 15 residues. The germline V gene encodes CDR1 SGHTA and CDR2 FQGTGA. Losses at the gene ends were 5 bases for V and 5 bases for J; bases not matched to a gene: 7. CDR3: CASSLRTGAHNEQFF. CDR3 bases: TGTGCCAGCAGCCTGAGGACAGGGGCCCACAATGAGCAGTTCTTC.

This clone turned up a few times. This chain connects TRBV6-4 to TRBJ2-3; 7 nucleotides agree with TRBD1. CDR3 length equals 15 residues. Germline values: CDR1 MRHNA, CDR2 SNTAGT. V was pared by 0 bases and J by 4 bases, with 4 bases of the junction left unmatched. The CDR3 sequence: CASSDSEGAADTQYF. For the CDR3, the DNA is TGTGCCAGCAGTGACTCAGAGGGGGCGGCAGATACGCAGTATTTT.

The chain uses TRBV6-1 and TRBJ1-1; possibly TRBD1 for D (5 bases). Between the trimmed V and J ends, which lost 5 bases and 3 bases, there was a span of 13 bases. This CDR3 spans 14 amino acids. Germline loops: CDR1 MNHNS, CDR2 SASEGT. CDR3 DNA: TGTGCCAGCAGTATCAGGGCCAGGGACACTGAAGCTTTCTTT. It codes for CASSIRARDTEAFF.

This clone was seen a single time. The V gene is TRBV5-4, the J gene TRBJ2-5, with TRBD2 matching 10 bases. This CDR3 is 16 amino acids long. Germline-derived CDR1 and CDR2 are SGHNT and YYREEE (reference sequence). Trimming cost V 3 bases and J 5 bases; bases outside gene matches: 10. CDR3 sequence reads: CASSWPKAGGPETQYF. The CDR3 DNA sequence: TGTGCCAGCAGCTGGCCGAAAGCGGGAGGGCCGGAGACCCAGTACTTC.

J is TRBJ2-3 and V is TRBV28; 7 nucleotides agree with TRBD1. Trimming at V came to 4 bases and at J to 5 bases, leaving 9 bases not matched to a gene. Germline values: CDR1 MDHEN, CDR2 SYDVKM. The CDR3 has 15 amino acids. Here the CDR3 DNA reads TGTGCCAGCAGTTCACAGGGGTCCTCGGGAGATACGCAGTATTTT. As protein: CASSSQGSSGDTQYF. The full variable domain, rest sourced from reference TRBV28 and TRBJ2-3, is DVKVTQSSRYLVKRTGEKVFLECVQDMDHENMFWYRQDPGLGLRLIYFSYDVKMKEKGDIPEGYSVSREKKERFSLILESASTNQTSMYLCASSSQGSSGDTQYFGPGTRLTVL.

The V call is TRBV12-1, the J call TRBJ2-2; the D call in the table, TRBD2, was not verified against the DNA. TRBV12-1 is recorded as a pseudogene. The CDR3 has 15 residues. The CDR3 DNA is TGTGCCAGCACCCCAGAGGGCCCTTGGGGCGGGGAGCTGTTTTTT. Its protein is CASTPEGPWGGELFF.

This clone was counted only a few times. The V gene is TRBV7-7, the J gene TRBJ2-1, with a weak D call TRBD1 (6 bases). From germline, CDR1 is SSHAT and CDR2 FNYEAQ (reference sequence). There are 15 residues in the CDR3. With 4 bases removed from V and 1 base from J, the gap between germline ends came to 11 bases. The CDR3 region has the DNA TGTGCCAGCAGCTCCACAGGGAGTTCCTACAATGAGCAGTTCTTC. Protein sequence: CASSSTGSSYNEQFF.

The V and J genes are TRBV12-5 and TRBJ1-2, with TRBD1 identical over 9 bases. The J segment lost 3 bases and the V segment lost 4 bases, leaving 3 bases of the junction unmatched. The CDR3 length is 14 residues. Germline values: CDR1 LGHNT, CDR2 FRNRAP. CDR3 nucleotide sequence: TGTGCTAGTGGTTGGGGACAGGGTTACTATGGCTACACCTTC. Translating it yields CASGWGQGYYGYTF.

This clone appeared once. This sequence joins TRBV6-1 and TRBJ1-5, with 8 bases aligning to TRBD1. CDR3 size: 18 residues. Germline trimming cut 1 base from V and 1 base from J; bases unmatched to any gene: 9. Per the germline V gene, CDR1 is MNHNS and CDR2 is SASEGT. The CDR3 here is CASSEGWAGGTSNQPQHF. In DNA, the CDR3 is TGTGCCAGCAGTGAAGGGTGGGCAGGGGGCACCAGCAATCAGCCCCAGCATTTT.

The chain has TRBV7-8 and TRBJ2-7; 9 bases fit TRBD2. The CDR3 length is 15 residues. Looked up from germline, CDR1 is SGHVS and CDR2 is FQNEAQ. Losses at the gene ends were 5 bases for V and 1 base for J; bases not matched to a gene: 6. The DNA for the CDR3 is TGTGCCAGCAGCACGGGACTAGCTCGGTCCTACGAGCAGTACTTC. Its protein is CASSTGLARSYEQYF.

This chain connects TRBV10-3 to TRBJ1-2; 7 nucleotides match TRBD1. Germline V lookup: CDR1 ENHRY, CDR2 SYGVKD. This CDR3 has 18 amino acids. V was pared by 0 bases and J by 5 bases, with 15 bases of the junction left unmatched. The CDR3 nucleotides are TGTGCCATCAGTGAGTCGACAGGACAGGCCACTCAGCGATATGGCTACACCTTC. It codes for CAISESTGQATQRYGYTF.

The chain joins TRBV5-4 to TRBJ2-1; perhaps TRBD1 as D (5 bases). This CDR3 has 13 amino acids. V lost 4 bases and J 9 bases, leaving 14 bases between the germline ends. The V gene's germline CDR1 is SGHNT and CDR2 YYREEE (reference sequence). For the CDR3, the DNA is TGTGCCAGCAGCCCCTCGCAGGGTAGTGAGCAGTTCTTC. Translation gives CASSPSQGSEQFF. The whole variable domain, remainder taken from reference TRBV5-4 and TRBJ2-1, is ETGVTQSPTHLIKTRGQQVTLRCSSQSGHNTVSWYQQALGQGPQFIFQYYREEENGRGNFPPRFSGLQFPNYSSELNVNALELDDSALYLCASSPSQGSEQFFGPGTRLTVL.

This clone appeared many times. The chain has TRBV6-1 and TRBJ2-7; 7 nucleotides line up with TRBD1. The CDR3 sequence is 15 residues long. Germline V gives CDR1 MNHNS, CDR2 SASEGT. With V trimmed by 1 base and J by 3 bases, 6 bases remained unmatched. This chain's CDR3 is CASSEEGAGGYEQYF. In nucleotides, the CDR3 is TGTGCCAGCAGTGAAGAGGGGGCAGGGGGCTACGAGCAGTACTTC.

The V gene is TRBV19, the J gene TRBJ2-7; 10 nucleotides align to TRBD1. This CDR3 contains 14 residues. Germline CDR1 and CDR2: LNHDA and SQIVND (reference sequence). Germline trimming cut 5 bases from V and 2 bases from J; bases unmatched to any gene: 3. DNA of the CDR3: TGTGCCAGTAGTGCGGGACAGGGGACCTACGAGCAGTACTTC. Protein: CASSAGQGTYEQYF.

A note on this clone: The junction departs from the called germline gene at one end, perhaps through a read error. The CDR3 bases are TGTGCCAGCAGTCACTCTCCGACAGGGTATAACTATGGCTACACCTTC. It translates to CASSHSPTGYNYGYTF. V is TRBV6-5 and J is TRBJ1-2; 7 bases fit TRBD1. The CDR3 runs 16 residues. CDR1 and CDR2 (germline): MNHEY, SVGAGI.

This clone was detected once. The chain links TRBV5-1 to TRBJ2-5; TRBD1 agrees at 7 bases. This CDR3 comprises 15 residues. After removal of 0 bases from V and 6 bases from J, the junction contained 8 bases not matched to a gene. CDR1 is SGHRS, CDR2 YFSETQ, per germline. CDR3 in DNA: TGCGCCAGCAGCTTGGACCCCACAGGGGAACAGACCCAGTACTTC. Translation: CASSLDPTGEQTQYF.

This clone was recorded a few times. The chain is built from TRBV5-1 and TRBJ2-5; maybe TRBD2 (7 bases). The CDR3 has 15 residues. V was shortened by 3 bases and J by 4 bases, with 16 bases between the two germline ends. Per germline, CDR1 SGHRS and CDR2 YFSETQ. The DNA for the CDR3 is TGCGCCAGCAGCTCAACCGGGGGGCGGGGAGAGACCCAGTACTTC. This sequence encodes CASSSTGGRGETQYF.

The chain combines TRBV10-2 with TRBJ1-2; the match to TRBD1 covers 7 bases. There are 15 residues in the CDR3. CDR1 WSHSY and CDR2 SAAADI come from the germline V gene. Losses at the gene ends were 6 bases for V and 0 bases for J; bases not matched to a gene: 7. CDR3 DNA: TGCGCCAGCAGAAAGACGGGACAGACTAACTATGGCTACACCTTC. It is translated as CASRKTGQTNYGYTF.

In DNA form, the CDR3 reads TGTGCCAGCAGTCAGGGGACAGGGGGCTGGTATGGCTACACCTTC. Residues: CASSQGTGGWYGYTF. V gene TRBV11-2 combines with J gene TRBJ1-2; 12 nucleotides agree with TRBD1. The junction had 7 bases not matched to a gene; V was cut back by 6 bases and J by 5 bases. CDR3 length equals 15 residues. CDR1 and CDR2 from the germline V gene are SGHAT and FQNNGV.

This clone was detected only once. V gene TRBV6-6 combines with J gene TRBJ2-3; TRBD1 matches at 7 bases. The ends lost 5 bases at V and 4 bases at J; junction bases unmatched: 9. The germline CDR1 and CDR2 sequences are MNHNY and SVGAGI (reference sequence). The length of the CDR3 is 15 residues. CDR3 sequence reads: CASSPRSGGSDTQYF. The CDR3 nucleotides are TGTGCCAGCAGTCCCCGCTCAGGGGGATCAGATACGCAGTATTTT.